The 26 T cell receptor beta chains presented below share a single source sample, sequenced in a study of cytomegalovirus exposure and HLA in healthy donors. 60 Vbeta and 13 Jbeta primers were used in PCR. Clones were read by immunoSEQ multiplex PCR, and TCRdb kept only the in-frame ones, dropping some. Here the sample spans about 160,000 clones, roughly 80% being singletons. The sequenced sample was PBMCs. These receptors all stem from a woman in her 30s in good health and CMV-seropositive.

This rearrangement joins TRBV7-8 to TRBJ2-7, with TRBD2 matching 13 bases. In germline, CDR1 is SGHVS, CDR2 FQNEAQ. The CDR3 is made up of 16 amino acids. Unmatched junction bases numbered 6, after V lost 5 bases and J lost 2 bases. The CDR3 bases are TGTGCCAGCAGCGCCCGACTAGCGGGGGGTCCCTACGAGCAGTACTTC. Protein sequence: CASSARLAGGPYEQYF.

V gene TRBV10-3 combines with J gene TRBJ2-1; TRBD2 agrees at 7 bases. The V gene's germline CDR1 is ENHRY and CDR2 SYGVKD. The CDR3 extends over 14 amino acids. J was trimmed by 0 bases and V by 6 bases; bases with no gene match: 2. The CDR3 spells CAIRSGVSYNEQFF. CDR3 nucleotide sequence: TGTGCCATCAGGAGCGGGGTCTCCTACAATGAGCAGTTCTTC.

The chain has TRBV2 and TRBJ1-4; 7 bases are a match to TRBD1. Unmatched junction bases numbered 6, after V lost 6 bases and J lost 8 bases. In germline, CDR1 is SNHLY, CDR2 FYNNEI. The CDR3 spans 13 residues. As DNA, the CDR3 is TGTGCCAGCAGCCCGGAACAGGGGGAAAAACTGTTTTTT. Its protein product is CASSPEQGEKLFF. Using reference TRBV2 and TRBJ1-4 for the parts outside the CDR3, the full variable domain is EPEVTQTPSHQVTQMGQEVILRCVPISNHLYFYWYRQILGQKVEFLVSFYNNEISEKSEIFDDQFSVERPDGSNFTLKIRSTKLEDSAMYFCASSPEQGEKLFFGSGTQLSVL.

With respect to this clone: The junction departs from the called germline gene at one end, perhaps through a read error. The chain is built from TRBV19 and TRBJ2-7, with D possibly TRBD2 on 6 matching bases. This CDR3 has 15 residues. Germline CDR1 and CDR2: LNHDA and SQIVND (reference sequence). DNA for the CDR3: TGTGCCAGTAGTACACGGGGATCTTCTACGGGGGACCCTATCTTC. This codes for CASSTRGSSTGDPIF.

There are a few counts of this clone. The J gene is TRBJ2-6, the V gene TRBV19, with 9 bases aligning to TRBD1. J was trimmed by 0 bases and V by 7 bases; bases with no gene match: 7. CDR1 is LNHDA and CDR2 is SQIVND in the germline V gene (reference sequence). The CDR3 loop spans 17 amino acids. CDR3 region: CASTRDREGSGANVLTF. The CDR3 nucleotides read TGTGCCAGTACCCGGGACAGGGAGGGCTCTGGGGCCAACGTCCTGACTTTC.

The chain employs TRBV9 and TRBJ1-1; D gene ambiguous. From germline, CDR1 is SGDLS and CDR2 YYNGEE. The CDR3 is 15 residues long. V was pared by 3 bases and J by 3 bases, with 15 bases between. This CDR3 reads CASSERPMSYTEAFF. The DNA of the CDR3 is TGTGCCAGCAGCGAGAGGCCGATGAGTTACACTGAAGCTTTCTTT.

The chain uses TRBV19 and TRBJ1-1; D might be TRBD1 (5 bases). With 8 bases removed from V and 2 bases from J, the gap between germline ends came to 9 bases. The CDR3 covers 12 residues. Per the germline V gene, CDR1 is LNHDA and CDR2 is SQIVND (reference sequence). CDR3 sequence: CASSDRNTEAFF. DNA of the CDR3: TGTGCCAGTTCCGACAGAAACACTGAAGCTTTCTTT.

V gene TRBV7-3 combines with J gene TRBJ2-7; D is perhaps TRBD2 (5 bases). Germline lookup yields CDR1 SGHTA and CDR2 FQGTGA. The CDR3 totals 15 residues. V gave up 2 bases and J gave up 3 bases, with 14 bases separating them. CDR3 nucleotide sequence: TGTGCCAGCAGCTTACAGGCGGGCCTGATCTACGAGCAGTACTTC. Protein product: CASSLQAGLIYEQYF.

This clone turned up a few times. This chain joins TRBV9 and TRBJ2-5, with 11 positions matching TRBD2. Germline CDR1 SGDLS, CDR2 YYNGEE. The CDR3 contains 15 residues. V dropped 2 bases and J dropped 5; count of bases not matched to a gene: 5. Here the CDR3 reads CASSVTSGGVETQYF. DNA of the CDR3: TGTGCCAGCAGCGTCACTAGCGGGGGTGTGGAGACCCAGTACTTC.

The chain couples TRBV23-1 to TRBJ1-6; maybe TRBD1 (6 bases). TRBV23-1 is flagged as an ORF with uncertain function. The CDR3 has 15 residues. V dropped 7 bases and J dropped 14 bases, with 24 bases sitting between them. The chain's CDR3 is CASNREGRGKGALHF. The DNA of the CDR3 is TGCGCCAGCAACCGGGAGGGCAGGGGAAAGGGGGCCCTCCACTTT.

This clone was picked up a small number of times. CDR3 sequence: CASSWPQEAYGYTF. CDR3 coding DNA: TGTGCCAGCAGTTGGCCCCAGGAGGCCTATGGCTACACCTTC. This chain uses TRBV28 with TRBJ1-2; D uncertain. Per germline, CDR1 MDHEN and CDR2 SYDVKM. The CDR3 has 14 residues. Between the trimmed V and J ends, which lost 4 bases and 4 bases, there was a span of 13 bases.

The chain has TRBV4-2 and TRBJ1-1, with D tentatively TRBD1 (5 bases). V was clipped by 3 bases and J by 1 base, with 9 bases between them. Germline V gene data show CDR1 as LGHNA and CDR2 as YNFKEQ. The CDR3 has 14 amino acids. Here the CDR3 reads CASSHPTGNTEAFF. CDR3 nucleotide sequence: TGTGCCAGCAGCCACCCTACAGGGAACACTGAAGCTTTCTTT.

V and J are TRBV19 and TRBJ1-1, with TRBD1 matching over 7 bases. The junction had 5 bases not matched to a gene; V was cut back by 4 bases and J by 0 bases. This CDR3 is 15 amino acids long. Germline V gene lookup returns CDR1 LNHDA and CDR2 SQIVND (reference sequence). CDR3 DNA sequence: TGTGCCAGTAGTAGAGTCGGGACAGTGAACACTGAAGCTTTCTTT. The encoded protein is CASSRVGTVNTEAFF. The full variable domain, with the rest looked up from reference TRBV19 and TRBJ1-1, is DGGITQSPKYLFRKEGQNVTLSCEQNLNHDAMYWYRQDPGQGLRLIYYSQIVNDFQKGDIAEGYSVSREKKESFPLTVTSAQKNPTAFYLCASSRVGTVNTEAFFGQGTRLTVV.

The V and J genes are TRBV6-1 and TRBJ1-5; tentative D call: TRBD1 (5 bases). V lost 8 bases and J 2 bases, leaving 10 bases between the germline ends. Germline lookup yields CDR1 MNHNS and CDR2 SASEGT. The CDR3 covers 13 residues. CDR3 sequence reads: CASSTRGNQPQHF. DNA of the CDR3: TGTGCCAGCTCCACCAGGGGCAATCAGCCCCAGCATTTT.

V and J are TRBV7-9 and TRBJ2-1; TRBD1 aligns across 9 bases. The CDR3 loop spans 15 amino acids. The J segment lost 5 bases and the V segment lost 5 bases, leaving 7 bases of the junction unmatched. Germline V gene lookup returns CDR1 SEHNR and CDR2 FQNEAQ (reference sequence). The CDR3 sequence: CASSNRDRAHNEQFF. CDR3 coding DNA: TGTGCCAGCAGCAACCGGGACAGGGCCCACAATGAGCAGTTCTTC.

The V call is TRBV6-1, the J call TRBJ1-6; 8 bases line up with TRBD1. Germline V gene sequence: CDR1 MNHNS, CDR2 SASEGT. The CDR3 extends over 17 amino acids. J was trimmed by 5 bases and V by 4 bases; bases with no gene match: 10. The CDR3 DNA reads as TGTGCCAGCAGTGGCACTGGGTGGGGACAGGATAATTCACCCCTCCACTTT. This sequence encodes CASSGTGWGQDNSPLHF.

V is TRBV30 and J is TRBJ1-5, with D perhaps matching TRBD1 (6 bases). This CDR3 is built from 14 residues. Germline V CDR1 and CDR2: GTSNPN, SVGIG (reference sequence). V shed 4 bases and J shed 0 bases, with 10 bases lying between them. The CDR3 DNA is TGTGCCTGGACCCAGGACAGTAGCAATCAGCCCCAGCATTTT. Translated: CAWTQDSSNQPQHF.

The CDR3 nucleotides are TGCGCCAGCAGCTTGATGAGCTCCTACAATGAGCAGTTCTTC. Encoded protein: CASSLMSSYNEQFF. The rearrangement joins TRBV5-1 to TRBJ2-1; unclear D gene. CDR3 length: 14 residues. Looked up from germline, CDR1 is SGHRS and CDR2 is YFSETQ. Deletions cut 1 base from V and 0 bases from J, with 5 bases between.

The V gene is TRBV5-1, the J gene TRBJ2-3; 8 bases fit TRBD2. The CDR3 contains 15 residues. Germline trimming cut 2 bases from V and 1 base from J; bases unmatched to any gene: 3. CDR1 SGHRS and CDR2 YFSETQ come from the germline V gene. The CDR3 DNA is TGCGCCAGCAGCTTCGGTAGCGGGGGCACAGATACGCAGTATTTT. This encodes CASSFGSGGTDTQYF.

The rearrangement uses TRBV7-2 and TRBJ1-2; D not certain. There are 15 residues in the CDR3. V lost 0 bases, J lost 4 bases, and 12 bases lay in between. Per germline, CDR1 SGHTA and CDR2 FQGNSA. CDR3 sequence: CASSLAAVSPYGYTF. CDR3 DNA: TGTGCCAGCAGCTTAGCGGCAGTAAGTCCCTATGGCTACACCTTC.

The CDR3 nucleotides are TGTGCCAGCAGCCAAAGGACAGGGGAAAGCTCTGGAAACACCATATATTTT. As protein: CASSQRTGESSGNTIYF. The chain has TRBV7-9 and TRBJ1-3; 9 bases are a match to TRBD1. The junction had 8 bases not matched to a gene; V was cut back by 5 bases and J by 0 bases. This CDR3 contains 17 residues. CDR1 and CDR2 from the germline V gene are SEHNR and FQNEAQ (reference sequence).

CDR3 region: CASSLATPSGNTIYF. CDR3 nucleotides: TGCGCCAGCAGCCTGGCCACACCGAGCGGCAACACCATATATTTT. This chain connects TRBV4-1 to TRBJ1-3; D is unclear. Trimming pared 4 bases from V and 7 bases from J, leaving 17 bases between. Germline values: CDR1 MGHRA, CDR2 YSYEKL. CDR3 length equals 15 residues.

This chain joins TRBV7-2 and TRBJ1-5; D call uncertain. Germline-derived CDR1 and CDR2 are SGHTA and FQGNSA. The V end was cut by 5 bases, the J end by 5 bases, with 10 bases between. The CDR3 loop spans 13 amino acids. Here the CDR3 DNA reads TGTGCCAGCAGCGCAGGCGTATATCAGCCCCAGCATTTT. Its protein product is CASSAGVYQPQHF.

This clone was counted a few times. V gene TRBV29-1 combines with J gene TRBJ2-4, with 7 bases fitting TRBD1. CDR1 and CDR2 from the germline V gene are SQVTM and ANQGSEA. The CDR3 spans 13 residues. V was clipped by 4 bases and J by 7 bases; unmatched bases: 7. CDR3 DNA: TGCAGCGTTGTTAGGGACAGTAGCAACATTCAGTACTTC. Translating gives CSVVRDSSNIQYF.

The V and J genes are TRBV19 and TRBJ1-5; D unresolved. V lost 3 bases and J lost 5, with 8 bases in between. The CDR3 has 13 amino acids. Germline values: CDR1 LNHDA, CDR2 SQIVND (reference sequence). In nucleotides, the CDR3 is TGTGCCAGTAGTATGACATGGCATCAGCCCCAGCATTTT. Its protein product is CASSMTWHQPQHF.

CDR3 DNA sequence: TGTGCCAGCAGCTTCGGGGTCGGCACTGAAGCTTTCTTT. Translating gives CASSFGVGTEAFF. The chain employs TRBV7-2 and TRBJ1-1; the D is unclear. The CDR3 covers 13 residues. Germline V gives CDR1 SGHTA, CDR2 FQGNSA. Trimming shortened V by 3 bases and J by 4 bases, and 9 bases separated the two germline ends. The variable domain in full, with the rest retrieved from reference TRBV7-2 and TRBJ1-1, is GAGVSQSPSNKVTEKGKDVELRCDPISGHTALYWYRQSLGQGLEFLIYFQGNSAPDKSGLPSDRFSAERTGGSVSTLTIQRTQQEDSAVYLCASSFGVGTEAFFGQGTRLTVV.